The present TCR beta chain was sequenced within a study of blood T cell repertoires in COVID-19 (dated by TCRdb to the early 2020s). A note on the overall study: Recovered participants in ImmuneRACE Cohort 3 were defined as having two consecutive negative NP/OP PCR tests, clearance from a healthcare professional, or resolution of symptoms. Samples covering the acute and convalescent phases of COVID-19 were provided by collaborators in the United States, Italy and Spain. The material from the prospective study consisted of cDNA or gDNA derived from T cells, B-cell-depleted T cells, or PBMCs. Deeply sampled blood TCRbeta repertoires from subjects exposed to, actively infected with, or recovered from COVID-19 were included in the dataset. The repertoires were made available in a free public database intended to serve as a resource for research on the immune response to SARS-CoV-2. Samples came from the ongoing ImmuneRACE study (first 160 participants) plus 1,254 subjects from 6 global collaborators. A de-identified subject ID, COVID-19 status, age in years and sex were almost always included in the sample metadata. Where available, HLA class I and class II types were obtained from metadata supplied by the sample provider rather than from assay-based typing.

Remarks on this clone: This clone's antigen is unknown. It has no much larger one-base neighbor in the sample; base qualities were not kept.

Participants in the prospective study were enrolled through a virtual design, were aged roughly 18 to 90 years, and lived in about 25 United States geographic areas. To assign participants to cohorts, the prospective study relied on clinical history that participants themselves reported in a screening survey and a study questionnaire. Each participant in the prospective study had whole blood, serum and a nasopharyngeal or oropharyngeal swab collected by mobile phlebotomists. Participants in the prospective study had the option to provide additional blood draws and questionnaires over an approximately 2-month period. Prospective study blood samples were shipped either frozen or at room temperature before DNA extraction. Paper-wide results and their limitations: Clinical and demographic metadata were provided uncurated, with the amount varying by source and participant.

Spanning cysteine to phenylalanine, the CDR3 consists of 13 amino acids. Of the read, only the CDR3 DNA is kept; its 39 bases are in frame from base 1. The germline V gene (reference sequence) specifies MNHEY as CDR1 and SMNVEV as CDR2. V is trimmed back by 6 bases and J by 5 bases, and the junction contains 6 bases that no gene match accounts for. The immunoSEQ Assay, a bias-controlled multiplex PCR, was used to amplify TCRbeta CDR3 regions from genomic DNA. Per the source publication's procedure: Nucleated cell counts per sample were estimated from amplification of reference gene primers within the assay. To quantify the absolute abundance of each unique TCRbeta CDR3 rearrangement, sequence reads were collapsed and filtered. Productive Simpson clonality was computed per sample as the square root of Simpson's diversity index over productive rearrangements. TCRdb obtained this table from immuneACCESS and retained in-frame rearrangements with V and J assigned. These tables miss some clones; where compared with another copy, unresolved V genes account for less than half of the shortfall, and the remainder is unexplained. V and J calls and clone size are as listed in that table; D and trimming were resolved from the DNA. A total of fewer than 250,000 clones appear in this sample, around 86% of them only once. The top ten hold roughly 7.2% of the sample.

The sequenced material came from PBMCs or T cells enriched from blood (not recorded which). The receptor's source is a man aged 30 to 39 in a cohort exposed to, infected with or recovered from COVID-19 (not recorded which). The rearranged segments are TRBV27 and TRBJ2-7; TRBD2 lines up with 8 middle nucleotides. In nucleotide form, the sequence is TGTGCCAGCAGCCCGGGGGGGGCCCACGAGCAGTACTTC. Translated, it reads CASSPGGAHEQYF.